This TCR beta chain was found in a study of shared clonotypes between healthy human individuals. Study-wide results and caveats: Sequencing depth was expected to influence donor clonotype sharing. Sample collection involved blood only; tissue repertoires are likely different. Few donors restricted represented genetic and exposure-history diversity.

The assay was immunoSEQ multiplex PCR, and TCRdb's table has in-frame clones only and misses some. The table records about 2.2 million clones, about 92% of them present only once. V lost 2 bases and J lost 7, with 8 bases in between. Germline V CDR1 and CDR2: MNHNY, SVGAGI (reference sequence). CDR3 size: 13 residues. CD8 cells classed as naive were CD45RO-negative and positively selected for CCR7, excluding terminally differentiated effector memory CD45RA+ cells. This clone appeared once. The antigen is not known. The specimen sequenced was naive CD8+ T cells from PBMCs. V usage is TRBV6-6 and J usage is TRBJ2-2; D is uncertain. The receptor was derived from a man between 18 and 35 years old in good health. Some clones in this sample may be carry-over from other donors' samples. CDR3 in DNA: TGTGCCAGCAGTTACGGGGATGGCGGGGAGCTGTTTTTT. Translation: CASSYGDGGELFF.